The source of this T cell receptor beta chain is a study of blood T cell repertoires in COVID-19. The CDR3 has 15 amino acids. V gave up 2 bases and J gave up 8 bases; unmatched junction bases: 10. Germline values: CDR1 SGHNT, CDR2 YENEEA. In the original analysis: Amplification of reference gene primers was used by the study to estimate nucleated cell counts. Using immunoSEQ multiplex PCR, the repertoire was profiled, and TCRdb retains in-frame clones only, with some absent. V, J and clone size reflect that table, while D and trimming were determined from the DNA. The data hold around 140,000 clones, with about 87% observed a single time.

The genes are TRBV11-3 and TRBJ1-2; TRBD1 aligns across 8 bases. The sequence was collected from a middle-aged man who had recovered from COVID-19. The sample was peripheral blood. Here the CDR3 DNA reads TGTGCCAGCAGCTTAACACGGACAGGGTCTTGGGGCTACACCTTC. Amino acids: CASSLTRTGSWGYTF.